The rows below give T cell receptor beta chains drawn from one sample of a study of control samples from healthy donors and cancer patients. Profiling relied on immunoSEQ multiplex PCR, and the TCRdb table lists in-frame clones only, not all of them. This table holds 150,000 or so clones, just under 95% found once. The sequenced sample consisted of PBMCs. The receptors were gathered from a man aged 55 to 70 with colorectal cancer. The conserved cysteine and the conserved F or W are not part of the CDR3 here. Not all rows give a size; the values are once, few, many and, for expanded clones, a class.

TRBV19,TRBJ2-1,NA,ASSMALAGGLNEQF
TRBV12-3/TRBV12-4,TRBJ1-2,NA,ASSYRLVYGYT
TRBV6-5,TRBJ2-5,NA,ASSSQGGTQY
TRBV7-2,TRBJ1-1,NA,ASSTGASTEAF
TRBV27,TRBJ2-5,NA,ASSFKKGKAQETQY
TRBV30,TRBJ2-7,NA,AWSFGGASYEQY
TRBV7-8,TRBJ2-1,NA,ASALELAGSVYNEQF
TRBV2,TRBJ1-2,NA,ASSLIDSNYGYT
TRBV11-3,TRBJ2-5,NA,ASSLAGTRETQY
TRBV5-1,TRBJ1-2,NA,ASSLGDRPGYT
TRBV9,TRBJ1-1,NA,ASSSRDSNTEAF
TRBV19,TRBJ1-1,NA,ASSMGTGGTEAF
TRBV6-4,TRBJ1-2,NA,ASSPDRSKNGYT
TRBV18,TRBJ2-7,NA,ASSPVQDYEQY
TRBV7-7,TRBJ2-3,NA,ASSLVPSGDTQY
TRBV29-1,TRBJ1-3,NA,SVEDRSSGNTIY
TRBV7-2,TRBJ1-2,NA,ASSAGTVAGYT
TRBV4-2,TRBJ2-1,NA,ASSEGGAGNEQF
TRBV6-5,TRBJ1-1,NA,AIVTVMNTEAF
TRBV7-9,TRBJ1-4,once,ASSPRGAGSEKLF
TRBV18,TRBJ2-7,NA,ASSPGVGVTSYEQY
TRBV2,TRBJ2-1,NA,ASSESRTGGINEQF
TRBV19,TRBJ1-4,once,ASSIGANEKLF
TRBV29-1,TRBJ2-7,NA,SVVKSYEQY
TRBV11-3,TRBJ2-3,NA,ASSRGTDTQY
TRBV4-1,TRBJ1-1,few,ASSQSDREHTEAF
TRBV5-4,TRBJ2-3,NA,ASSSGTSGVRRDTQY
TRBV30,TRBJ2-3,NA,AWSPGGGSTDTQY